This TCR beta chain was recovered during a study of T-cell memory formation after mild COVID-19. This clonotype was counted ten times or more. This CDR3 contains 14 residues. Trimming left V 5 bases short and J 9 bases short, with 18 bases between. Germline lookup yields CDR1 SEHNR and CDR2 FQNEAQ (reference sequence). TCRdb ran MiXCR on the 5' RACE reads and lists one entry per CDR3 protein. In the table there are about 140,000 distinct CDR3 sequences, 13% to 15% of which are singletons. This chain joins TRBV7-9 and TRBJ2-3; D tentatively reads TRBD1 or TRBD2 (5 bases each). The TCR comes from an adult woman who had mild COVID-19 (a few samples of this study predate the infection). Cell type and time point are not known. Sequencing was carried out using PBMCs or a T cell subset sorted from them (not recorded which). Written as DNA, the CDR3 is TGTGCCAGCAGCCTATCGGGTAGGGGAGTGACGCAGTATTTT. Translating gives CASSLSGRGVTQYF. Combining the CDR3 with reference TRBV7-9 and TRBJ2-3 gives the whole variable domain DTGVSQNPRHKITKRGQNVTFRCDPISEHNRLYWYRQTLGQGPEFLTYFQNEAQLEKSRLLSDRFSAERPKGSFSTLEIQRTEQGDSAMYLCASSLSGRGVTQYFGPGTRLTVL.